The rows below give T cell receptor beta chains drawn from one sample of a study of blood T cells in healthy people across ages. TCRdb reprocessed the 5' RACE reads with MiXCR, giving one entry per CDR3 protein. Of under 750,000 distinct CDR3 sequences in the sample, around half were seen once. Sequencing was carried out using blood. All receptors come from a man older than 75 in good health. The CDR3 runs from the conserved cysteine through the conserved F or W. The D gene is left open where the match is weak. Some rows have no size entry. The others give once, few or many, or a class for an expanded clone.

TRBD1	.	TRBV27	TRBJ2-4	CASSFGDDRGEQYF	TGTGCCAGCAGTTTTGGGGATGACAGGGGGGAGCAGTACTTC
.	few	TRBV12-3/TRBV12-4	TRBJ1-2	CASSFGASRGGYTF	TGTGCCAGCAGTTTTGGAGCATCCCGGGGGGGCTACACCTTC
.	few	TRBV27	TRBJ2-5	CASSLLQGSQETQYF	TGTGCCAGCAGTTTACTACAGGGTTCCCAAGAGACCCAGTACTTC
.	once	TRBV25-1	TRBJ2-5	CASSISGDAETQYF	TGTGCCAGCAGTATCTCAGGGGACGCAGAGACCCAGTACTTC
TRBD2	.	TRBV6-2/TRBV6-3	TRBJ2-1	CASSTRTSGGANEQFF	TGTGCCAGCAGTACCCGTACTAGCGGGGGGGCCAATGAGCAGTTCTTC
.	few	TRBV4-3	TRBJ1-2	CASSQNPGEFYGYTF	TGCGCCAGCAGCCAAAACCCGGGGGAGTTCTATGGCTACACCTTC
.	few	TRBV6-5	TRBJ1-2	CASSYSTAARAGNYGYTF	TGTGCCAGCAGTTACTCGACGGCTGCCCGGGCAGGAAACTATGGCTACACCTTC
.	.	TRBV6-1	TRBJ1-1	CASRGRPPEAFF	TGTGCCAGCAGGGGCAGGCCCCCTGAAGCTTTCTTT
.	.	TRBV5-1	TRBJ2-1	CASSLDGRREQFF	TGCGCCAGCAGCTTGGACGGGCGGAGGGAGCAGTTCTTC
.	few	TRBV20-1	TRBJ2-3	CSARHGTDTQYF	TGCAGTGCTAGACACGGCACAGATACGCAGTATTTT
TRBD1	.	TRBV29-1	TRBJ1-5	CSVAPQGDGNQPQHF	TGCAGCGTTGCACCACAGGGGGATGGCAATCAGCCCCAGCATTTT
.	.	TRBV27	TRBJ1-2	CASSVAGNYGYTF	TGTGCCAGCAGTGTCGCAGGGAACTATGGCTACACCTTC